The 5 T cell receptor beta chains in this list originate from one sample, sequenced in a study of T-cell memory formation after mild COVID-19. MiXCR was run by TCRdb on the 5' RACE reads, yielding one entry per CDR3 protein. The repertoire holds a few hundred thousand distinct CDR3 sequences, around 15% seen once, with more than 20% in the top ten. The sequenced sample consisted of PBMCs or a T cell subset sorted from them (not recorded which). These TCRs come from a man aged 18 to 30 who had mild COVID-19 (a few samples of this study predate the infection). Cell type and time point are not known.

A few counts support this clonotype. The chain couples TRBV6-2 or TRBV6-3 to TRBJ1-6; no firm D call. Germline CDR1 MNHEY, CDR2 SVGEGT. Trimming cost V 2 bases and J 13 bases, with 12 bases left between them. The CDR3 has 13 residues. CDR3 nucleotide sequence: TGTGCCAGCAGTTACGGCCCGACGGCGCCCCTCCACTTT. The encoded protein is CASSYGPTAPLHF.

The chain carries TRBV7-9 and TRBJ1-3, with TRBD1 as a possible D gene (5 bases). Germline CDR1 reads SEHNR; CDR2 reads FQNEAQ (reference sequence). The CDR3 consists of 13 residues. V lost 2 bases, J lost 5 bases, and 7 bases lay in between. CDR3 sequence reads: CASSLSGRNTIYF. The CDR3 region has the DNA TGTGCCAGCAGCTTATCGGGACGAAACACCATATATTTT.

The chain carries TRBV20-1 and TRBJ1-3; D call uncertain. CDR3 length: 14 amino acids. V dropped 5 bases and J dropped 2 bases, with 13 bases sitting between them. The germline gives CDR1 DFQATT, CDR2 SNEGSKA (reference sequence). CDR3 nucleotides: TGCAGTGCTTCTACCCATACAACTGGAAACACCATATATTTT. Protein product: CSASTHTTGNTIYF.

Ten or more counts support this clonotype. This rearrangement joins TRBV7-9 to TRBJ1-1, with a tentative D call TRBD1 (5 bases). The V end was cut by 1 base, the J end by 0 bases, with 6 bases between. The CDR3 totals 14 residues. CDR1 and CDR2 from the germline V gene are SEHNR and FQNEAQ (reference sequence). CDR3 DNA sequence: TGTGCCAGCAGCTTAGGGACACTGAACACTGAAGCTTTCTTT. Translation gives CASSLGTLNTEAFF.

Only a few counts were recorded for this clonotype. The chain combines TRBV6-6 with TRBJ2-6; perhaps TRBD1 as D (5 bases). The V end lost 10 bases, the J end lost 0 bases, and 13 bases lay between the germline ends. Germline lookup yields CDR1 MNHNY and CDR2 SVGAGI (reference sequence). There are 15 residues in the CDR3. CDR3 DNA: TGTGCCACCTACAGGTCGATCTCTGGGGCCAACGTCCTGACTTTC. It is translated as CATYRSISGANVLTF.